The sequence of this T cell receptor beta chain was determined in a study of T cell responses to AZD1222 COVID-19 vaccine. Whole-study results and caveats: Recipients of two AZD1222 doses showed rising Spike-specific TCR breadth and depth. All repertoire sampling was performed exclusively after the peak T cell response. Donors were largely white British and mainly female; clonal diversity was possibly underestimated. Vaccine-related CD4 TCRs covered spike, predominating at 160-218 and 743-854.

The assay was immunoSEQ multiplex PCR, and TCRdb's table has in-frame clones only and misses some. The data contain fewer than 200,000 clones, more than 80% of them singletons. With respect to this clone: Antigen specificity is unknown.

The sequence was collected from an adult in good health. This material consisted of peripheral blood, taken on day 0 of AZD1222 vaccination.

The CDR3 DNA reads TGTGCCAGCAGCTTGACAGATGGCTACACCTTC. Protein product: CASSLTDGYTF. V gene TRBV5-6 combines with J gene TRBJ1-2; D unclear. The CDR3 contains 11 residues. Trimming shortened V by 1 base and J by 6 bases, and 4 bases separated the two germline ends. Germline V gene lookup returns CDR1 SGHDT and CDR2 YYEEEE.